The following is a T cell receptor beta chain sequence with its context. No antigen is known for it. The data belong to a study of T cell repertoires and HLA-DP antigens. Study overall: In vitro CD4+ alloreactivity was against HeLa-presented HLA-DP.

Overall study findings and caveats: Pre-culture clonality, about 0.036, was far below sorted CD137+ clonality of 0.3 to 0.45. Average cumulative frequency of previously undetected clones was over 30% against one allele and more than 50% against the other.

CD4+ T cells, purified by negative selection, averaged about 98% purity. The table came from immunoSEQ multiplex PCR; TCRdb's copy has only in-frame clones and leaves some out. This sample yields 65,000 to 90,000 clones, of which about 82% are seen a single time; around 1.6% belongs to the top ten. The sequence derives from a man in his 60s in good health and CMV-seronegative. Sequencing was performed on CD4+ T cells from PBMCs.

This CDR3 reads CASSWASESQETQYF. The CDR3 DNA is TGTGCCAGCAGTTGGGCCTCGGAGAGCCAAGAGACCCAGTACTTC. The V gene is TRBV6-5, the J gene TRBJ2-5; D is unresolved. Trimming shortened V by 4 bases and J by 1 base, and 13 bases separated the two germline ends. This CDR3 region has 15 residues. Germline-derived CDR1 and CDR2 are MNHEY and SVGAGI.